Listed here are 18 T cell receptor beta chains from one sample, sequenced in a study of blood T cell repertoires in COVID-19. Only in-frame clones appear in the TCRdb table, and some are missing; sequencing was by immunoSEQ multiplex PCR. The sample holds about 190,000 clones, roughly 85% seen once. The sample comprised peripheral blood. The receptor source for this set is a woman of 80 years or more with active or convalescent COVID-19.

CDR3 protein: CASSESRTGGYTF. The CDR3, as DNA: TGCGCCAGCAGTGAGTCGCGGACTGGGGGCTACACCTTC. The rearrangement links TRBV10-1 to TRBJ1-2; D remains ambiguous. This CDR3 spans 13 amino acids. Germline loops: CDR1 WNHNN, CDR2 SYGVQD (reference sequence). Trimming cost V 0 bases and J 8 bases, with 10 bases left between them.

V usage is TRBV4-2 and J usage is TRBJ2-7, with 10 bases aligning to TRBD1. The CDR3 sequence is 19 residues long. V was clipped by 0 bases and J by 0 bases; unmatched bases: 11. Germline CDR1 and CDR2: LGHNA and YNFKEQ. This chain's CDR3 is CASSQDNGPGQGDSYEQYF. CDR3 DNA: TGTGCCAGCAGCCAAGATAATGGTCCTGGACAGGGGGACTCCTACGAGCAGTACTTC.

The chain is built from TRBV28 and TRBJ1-5, with TRBD1 matching 7 bases. J was trimmed by 1 base and V by 5 bases; bases with no gene match: 2. Per the germline V gene, CDR1 is MDHEN and CDR2 is SYDVKM. This CDR3 has 14 residues. CDR3 sequence reads: CASSNRGSNQPQHF. The CDR3 coding sequence is TGTGCCAGCAGTAACAGGGGAAGCAATCAGCCCCAGCATTTT.

This clone appeared a few times. The chain combines TRBV28 with TRBJ1-2, with TRBD1 matching 8 bases. Germline CDR1 reads MDHEN; CDR2 reads SYDVKM. This CDR3 contains 15 residues. V dropped 5 bases and J dropped 8; count of bases not matched to a gene: 13. The CDR3 sequence is CASSPWTGKYGGYTF. CDR3 nucleotide sequence: TGTGCCAGCAGTCCTTGGACAGGGAAGTATGGAGGCTACACCTTC.

This sequence joins TRBV14 and TRBJ2-1; D gene unclear. The CDR3 loop spans 16 amino acids. V was shortened by 0 bases and J by 3 bases, with 12 bases between the two germline ends. Germline CDR1 reads SGHDN; CDR2 reads FVKESK. The chain's CDR3 is CASSQDRWRIYNEQFF. The CDR3 DNA reads as TGTGCCAGCAGCCAAGATAGGTGGCGGATCTACAATGAGCAGTTCTTC.

The V call is TRBV5-1, the J call TRBJ2-1; possibly TRBD2 for D (6 bases). The CDR3 sequence is 15 residues long. Per germline, CDR1 SGHRS and CDR2 YFSETQ. V lost 4 bases and J 6 bases, leaving 17 bases between the germline ends. The DNA of the CDR3 is TGCGCCAGCAGCCTGGCTTCAACTAGCTCCAATGAGCAGTTCTTC. Translating it yields CASSLASTSSNEQFF. Based on the CDR3 plus reference TRBV5-1 and TRBJ2-1, the full variable domain is KAGVTQTPRYLIKTRGQQVTLSCSPISGHRSVSWYQQTPGQGLQFLFEYFSETQRNKGNFPGRFSGRQFSNSRSEMNVSTLELGDSALYLCASSLASTSSNEQFFGPGTRLTVL.

This clone was detected only once. This chain links TRBV5-1 with TRBJ1-1; D is possibly TRBD1 (6 bases). This CDR3 spans 15 amino acids. Germline V gene data show CDR1 as SGHRS and CDR2 as YFSETQ. Deletions cut 4 bases from V and 1 base from J, with 14 bases between. CDR3 loop: CASSPYTGRNTEAFF. Written as DNA, the CDR3 is TGCGCCAGCAGCCCATATACAGGGCGGAACACTGAAGCTTTCTTT.

This clone was observed a few times. V gene TRBV28 combines with J gene TRBJ1-2, with D possibly TRBD1 on 5 matching bases. Germline loops: CDR1 MDHEN, CDR2 SYDVKM. The CDR3 loop spans 15 amino acids. Trimming shortened V by 4 bases and J by 3 bases, and 15 bases separated the two germline ends. CDR3 loop: CASSSPAGRHYGYTF. As DNA, the CDR3 is TGTGCCAGCAGTTCCCCTGCAGGGCGCCACTATGGCTACACCTTC.

The chain carries TRBV7-2 and TRBJ1-2; tentatively, D is TRBD1 (5 bases). Trimming shortened V by 1 base and J by 5 bases, and 14 bases separated the two germline ends. This CDR3 contains 15 residues. Germline CDR1 is SGHTA and CDR2 is FQGNSA. Here the CDR3 DNA reads TGTGCCAGCAGCTTAGTGTCTACAGGATCATATGGCTACACCTTC. It encodes CASSLVSTGSYGYTF.

The count of this clone is one. The J gene is TRBJ1-1, the V gene TRBV3-1 (or the pseudogene TRBV3-2); no firm D call. V was cut by 1 base and J by 2 bases, with 5 bases left in between. This CDR3 comprises 13 residues. Germline CDR1 and CDR2: LGHDT and YNNKEL (reference sequence). CDR3 residues: CASSQGANTEAFF. CDR3 bases: TGTGCCAGCAGCCAAGGGGCAAACACTGAAGCTTTCTTT.

The J gene is TRBJ2-3, the V gene TRBV12-3 or TRBV12-4; D remains unclear. V dropped 8 bases and J dropped 4 bases, with 13 bases sitting between them. The length of the CDR3 is 13 residues. CDR3 sequence: CASSRSSPDTQYF. CDR3 nucleotides: TGTGCCAGCTCGCGGAGTAGCCCAGATACGCAGTATTTT.

This CDR3 is CASSPGTPKIYGYTF. The CDR3 DNA is TGTGCCAGCAGCCCGGGGACACCGAAGATCTATGGCTACACCTTC. The chain carries TRBV7-2 and TRBJ1-2; TRBD1 might be the D (6 bases). The CDR3 consists of 15 residues. The germline CDR1 and CDR2 sequences are SGHTA and FQGNSA. V was cut by 5 bases and J by 4 bases, with 17 bases left in between.

The chain is built from TRBV5-1 and TRBJ2-3, with 9 nucleotides matching TRBD2. This CDR3 is built from 15 residues. V shed 4 bases, J shed 9 bases, and the junction held 12 bases outside the gene matches. Germline V lookup: CDR1 SGHRS, CDR2 YFSETQ. This chain's CDR3 is CASSPQRLAAETQYF. CDR3 nucleotide sequence: TGCGCCAGCAGCCCGCAACGACTAGCGGCTGAGACGCAGTATTTT.

The chain carries TRBV18 and TRBJ1-3; possible D gene TRBD1, 5 bases. Germline CDR1 reads KGHSH; CDR2 reads LQKENI. V lost 6 bases and J lost 5, with 17 bases in between. The CDR3 is 15 amino acids. The DNA for the CDR3 is TGTGCCAGCTCTCCCCAATCGGGGGTCCGAAACACCATATATTTT. This codes for CASSPQSGVRNTIYF.

The chain links TRBV19 to TRBJ1-1; 9 nucleotides align to TRBD1. V lost 2 bases and J lost 6; bases outside the gene matches: 16. CDR3 length: 18 residues. Germline V CDR1 and CDR2: LNHDA, SQIVND (reference sequence). DNA for the CDR3: TGTGCCAGTAGTATAAGTGGAAGGTTGGGACAGGGCCTCCCTGAAGCTTTCTTT. Its protein is CASSISGRLGQGLPEAFF.

The V gene is TRBV4-1, the J gene TRBJ2-1, with 10 nucleotides matching TRBD2. The CDR3 has 17 residues. Germline values: CDR1 MGHRA, CDR2 YSYEKL. V was pared by 3 bases and J by 6 bases, with 11 bases of the junction left unmatched. The CDR3 bases are TGCGCCAGCAGCCATATCCTAGCGGGAGTAGTGGGCAATGAGCAGTTCTTC. Its protein is CASSHILAGVVGNEQFF.

The chain recombines TRBV9 with TRBJ2-1; D uncertain. Trimming left V 2 bases short and J 0 bases short, with 6 bases between. There are 14 residues in the CDR3. The germline CDR1 and CDR2 sequences are SGDLS and YYNGEE. The CDR3 is CASSVARSYNEQFF. The DNA for the CDR3 is TGTGCCAGCAGCGTGGCCCGCTCCTACAATGAGCAGTTCTTC.

The rearrangement links TRBV7-9 to TRBJ1-5; D is perhaps TRBD1 (5 bases). This CDR3 is 15 amino acids long. Per the germline V gene, CDR1 is SEHNR and CDR2 is FQNEAQ (reference sequence). Trimming cost V 1 base and J 2 bases, with 9 bases left between them. As DNA, the CDR3 is TGTGCCAGCAGCTTAGAGGCGGGGGGCAATCAGCCCCAGCATTTT. Protein sequence: CASSLEAGGNQPQHF. The variable domain in full, with the rest retrieved from reference TRBV7-9 and TRBJ1-5, is DTGVSQNPRHKITKRGQNVTFRCDPISEHNRLYWYRQTLGQGPEFLTYFQNEAQLEKSRLLSDRFSAERPKGSFSTLEIQRTEQGDSAMYLCASSLEAGGNQPQHFGDGTRLSIL.